Shown below are 18 T cell receptor beta chains from a single sample sequenced in a study of breast tumors, draining lymph nodes, adjacent tissues (dated by TCRdb to 2016 to 2017). Receptors were amplified or captured by multiplex PCR. These reads were obtained on an Illumina HiSeq 2000. TCRdb trimmed public reads at Q25 via fastp, called clones via MiXCR and kept in-frame beta chains. Each record represents a unique CDR3 protein, reported with the most common genes and DNA among its rows. The sample table shows 12,000 to 15,000 distinct CDR3 sequences, and around 55% are seen once. More than 30% of the sample lies in the top ten. Material for sequencing was tumor-adjacent breast tissue. These TCRs come from a female donor with breast cancer. Some clones in this sample may be carry-over from other donors' samples.

In its sample, this clonotype ranks as large. J is TRBJ2-7 and V is TRBV6-5; maybe TRBD1 (6 bases). Trimming took 5 bases from V and 0 from J, leaving 14 bases between them. Germline V CDR1 and CDR2: MNHEY, SVGAGI. This CDR3 contains 15 residues. The CDR3 DNA reads TGTGCCAGCAGTCAGACGTGGGACATCTCCTACGAGCAGTACTTC. Its translation: CASSQTWDISYEQYF.

In its sample, this clonotype was seen many times. The chain has TRBV27 and TRBJ2-7; D is unclear. The CDR3 sequence is 13 residues long. Germline V gives CDR1 MNHEY, CDR2 SMNVEV (reference sequence). V was shortened by 2 bases and J by 6 bases, with 11 bases between the two germline ends. CDR3 nucleotides: TGTGCCAGCAGTTTACAAGGGATTGGCGAGCAGTACTTC. This sequence encodes CASSLQGIGEQYF.

The rearrangement joins TRBV4-2 to TRBJ1-4, with 11 bases that match TRBD1. Germline CDR1 reads LGHNA; CDR2 reads YNFKEQ. The CDR3 length is 16 residues. V shed 6 bases and J 7 bases; nucleotides not matched to a gene: 10. CDR3 region: CASRKGTGGRVEKLFF. The CDR3 DNA is TGTGCCAGCAGAAAAGGGACAGGGGGTCGGGTTGAAAAACTGTTTTTT.

The chain joins TRBV10-2 to TRBJ1-2; D not resolved. Germline CDR1 reads WSHSY; CDR2 reads SAAADI. The CDR3 runs to 14 residues. Trimming took off 3 bases at V and 1 base at J, with 9 bases between the two ends. For the CDR3, the DNA is TGCGCCAGCAGTGAAGACACCATTAACTATGGCTACACCTTC. This encodes CASSEDTINYGYTF.

In regard to this clonotype: At one end, the junction sequence differs from germline, possibly due to a read error. The CDR3 is CASSFTSGGVSSYNVQFF. The DNA of the CDR3 is TGTGCCAGCAGTTTCACTAGCGGGGGGGTAAGCTCCTACAATGTGCAGTTCTTC. The genes are TRBV12-3 or TRBV12-4 and TRBJ2-1; 13 bases are shared with TRBD2. CDR3 length equals 18 residues.

The chain is built from TRBV7-9 and TRBJ1-2; 8 bases agree with TRBD1. Germline trimming cut 11 bases from V and 6 bases from J; bases unmatched to any gene: 8. Germline V gene data show CDR1 as SEHNR and CDR2 as FQNEAQ (reference sequence). The CDR3 has 12 amino acids. The CDR3 region is CAGRTGMNGYTF. The DNA for the CDR3 is TGTGCCGGCCGGACAGGGATGAATGGCTACACCTTC. The entire variable domain, with the rest obtained from reference TRBV7-9 and TRBJ1-2, is as follows: DTGVSQNPRHKITKRGQNVTFRCDPISEHNRLYWYRQTLGQGPEFLTYFQNEAQLEKSRLLSDRFSAERPKGSFSTLEIQRTEQGDSAMYLCAGRTGMNGYTFGSGTRLTVV.

Worth noting for this clonotype: The junction differs from germline at one of its ends, possibly a read error. This chain connects TRBV19 to TRBJ2-5; D is possibly TRBD1 (6 bases). Germline V gene sequence: CDR1 LNHDA, CDR2 SQIVND (reference sequence). The length of the CDR3 is 15 residues. The CDR3 DNA reads as TGTGCCAGTAGCATAGAGGGCAGGGGTAGAGAGACCCAGTACTTC. Its protein product is CASSIEGRGRETQYF.

This rearrangement joins TRBV14 to TRBJ2-7; D possibly matches TRBD1 or TRBD2 (5 bases each). V was trimmed by 1 base and J by 2 bases, leaving 15 bases between them. This CDR3 region has 16 residues. The germline V gene encodes CDR1 SGHDN and CDR2 FVKESK. The CDR3 protein is CASSQAGRDLPYEQYF. The CDR3 region has the DNA TGTGCCAGCAGCCAAGCAGGCCGGGACCTACCCTACGAGCAGTACTTC.

CDR3 residues: CSVEGFGELFF. DNA of the CDR3: TGCAGCGTTGAAGGCTTCGGGGAGCTGTTTTTT. The V gene is TRBV29-1, the J gene TRBJ2-2; D ambiguous. Germline V gene sequence: CDR1 SQVTM, CDR2 ANQGSEA. The CDR3 is 11 residues long. Trimming left V 1 base short and J 7 bases short, with 4 bases between.

In this sample, this clonotype turned up many times. The V and J genes are TRBV4-2 and TRBJ1-1, with D possibly matching TRBD1 (6 bases). Deletions cut 1 base from V and 1 base from J, with 13 bases between. The CDR3 is 16 residues long. Germline V gene lookup returns CDR1 LGHNA and CDR2 YNFKEQ. Here the CDR3 DNA reads TGTGCCAGCAGCCAAGCCGGAGGGGGTAGGAACACTGAAGCTTTCTTT. Amino acids: CASSQAGGGRNTEAFF.

At least ten counts were recorded for this clonotype. The V call is TRBV2, the J call TRBJ2-5; D unclear. This CDR3 contains 14 residues. Germline CDR1 is SNHLY and CDR2 is FYNNEI. V was clipped by 7 bases and J by 1 base, with 13 bases between them. In DNA form, the CDR3 reads TGTGCCAGCAAGACGAGACAAGGCCAAGAGACCCAGTACTTC. As protein: CASKTRQGQETQYF. Variable domain in full (rest from reference TRBV2 and TRBJ2-5): EPEVTQTPSHQVTQMGQEVILRCVPISNHLYFYWYRQILGQKVEFLVSFYNNEISEKSEIFDDQFSVERPDGSNFTLKIRSTKLEDSAMYFCASKTRQGQETQYFGPGTRLLVL.

This clonotype was counted at least ten times. V gene TRBV28 combines with J gene TRBJ1-6, with D maybe TRBD1 (6 bases). V was cut by 2 bases and J by 5 bases, with 13 bases left in between. This CDR3 has 16 residues. The V gene's germline CDR1 is MDHEN and CDR2 SYDVKM. The CDR3 is CASSLRRGKNNSPLHF. The CDR3 DNA is TGTGCCAGCAGTTTAAGAAGGGGGAAGAATAATTCACCCCTCCACTTT.

This clonotype was seen at least ten times. V gene TRBV7-9 combines with J gene TRBJ1-1, with a possible D match to TRBD1 (6 bases). The CDR3 is made up of 16 amino acids. CDR1 and CDR2 (germline): SEHNR, FQNEAQ (reference sequence). The V gene lost 2 bases and the J gene lost 0 bases, with 13 bases spanning the gap. The CDR3 DNA reads as TGTGCCAGCAGCTTACTGGGGGGCACCATGAACACTGAAGCTTTCTTT. It encodes CASSLLGGTMNTEAFF.

The V gene is TRBV4-1, the J gene TRBJ2-1; maybe TRBD2 (7 bases). Trimming removed 4 bases at V and 4 bases at J, with 17 bases between. Germline CDR1 and CDR2: MGHRA and YSYEKL. The CDR3 is 16 amino acids. The CDR3 DNA reads TGCGCCAGCAGCCGAGGCGAGGGAGGGGGGTACAATGAGCAGTTCTTC. This gives the protein CASSRGEGGGYNEQFF.

This clonotype was recorded at least ten times. The chain combines TRBV10-2 with TRBJ1-1; perhaps TRBD1 as D (5 bases). The CDR3 has 16 amino acids. Germline-derived CDR1 and CDR2 are WSHSY and SAAADI. V was cut by 3 bases and J by 2 bases, with 16 bases left in between. The CDR3 spells CASSENRQTINTEAFF. In nucleotides, the CDR3 is TGCGCCAGCAGTGAAAACAGGCAAACGATCAACACTGAAGCTTTCTTT.

This clonotype was recorded a few times. A much larger clone is a single base away; this may be a read error. The chain couples TRBV6-2 or TRBV6-3 to TRBJ2-3; perhaps TRBD2 as D (7 bases). V shed 6 bases and J shed 3 bases, with 16 bases lying between them. In germline, CDR1 is MNHEY, CDR2 SVGEGT. The CDR3 length is 15 residues. CDR3 in amino acids: CASRPGGARTDTQYF. The CDR3, as DNA: TGTGCCAGCAGGCCTGGGGGGGCTCGAACAGATACGCAGTATTTT.

There are many counts of this clonotype. This chain links TRBV13 with TRBJ1-1, with D tentatively TRBD1 (5 bases). The V end lost 6 bases, the J end lost 0 bases, and 14 bases lay between the germline ends. The CDR3 totals 15 residues. Germline-derived CDR1 and CDR2 are PRHDT and FYEKMQ (reference sequence). CDR3 in amino acids: CASRERGGLNTEAFF. CDR3 sequence (DNA): TGTGCCAGCAGAGAGAGGGGTGGTTTGAACACTGAAGCTTTCTTT.

The chain joins TRBV12-3 or TRBV12-4 to TRBJ2-3; 8 nucleotides match TRBD2. This CDR3 comprises 12 residues. V gave up 3 bases and J gave up 10 bases; unmatched junction bases: 3. The DNA of the CDR3 is TGTGCCAGCAGTTTTGCGGGACTAGCGCAGTATTTT. Its translation: CASSFAGLAQYF.